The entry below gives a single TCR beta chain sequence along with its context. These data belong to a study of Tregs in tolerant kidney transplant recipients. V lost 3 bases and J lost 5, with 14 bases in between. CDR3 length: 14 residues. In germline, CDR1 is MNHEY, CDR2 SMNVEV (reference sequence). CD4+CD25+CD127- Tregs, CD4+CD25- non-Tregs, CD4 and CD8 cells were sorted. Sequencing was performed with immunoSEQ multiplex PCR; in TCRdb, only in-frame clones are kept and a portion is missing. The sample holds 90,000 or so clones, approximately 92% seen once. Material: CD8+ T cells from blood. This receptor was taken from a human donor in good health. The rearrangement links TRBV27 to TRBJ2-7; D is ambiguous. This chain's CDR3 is CASSFGRPPDEQYF. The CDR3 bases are TGTGCCAGCAGTTTCGGGCGGCCTCCTGACGAGCAGTACTTC.